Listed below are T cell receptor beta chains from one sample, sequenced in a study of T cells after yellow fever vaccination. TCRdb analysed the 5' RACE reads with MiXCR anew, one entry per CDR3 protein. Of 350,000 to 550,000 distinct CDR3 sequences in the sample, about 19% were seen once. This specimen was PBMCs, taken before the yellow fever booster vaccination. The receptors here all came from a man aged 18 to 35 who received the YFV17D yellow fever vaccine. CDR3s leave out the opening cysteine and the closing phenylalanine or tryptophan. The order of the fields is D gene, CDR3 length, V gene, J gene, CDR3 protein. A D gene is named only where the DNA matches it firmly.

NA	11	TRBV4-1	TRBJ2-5	ASSNPLQETQY
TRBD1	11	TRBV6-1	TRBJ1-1	ASSRQGYTEAF
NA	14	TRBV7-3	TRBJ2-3	ASSPLGGGFGDTQY
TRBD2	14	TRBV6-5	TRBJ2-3	ASSDLGRGGRYTQY
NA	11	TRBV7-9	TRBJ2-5	ASSAWERETQY
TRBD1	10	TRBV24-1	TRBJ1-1	ATSIGTGEAF
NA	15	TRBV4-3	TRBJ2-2	ASSQDGAGWYTGELF
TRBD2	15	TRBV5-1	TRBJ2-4	ASSLAGLAGGGNIQY
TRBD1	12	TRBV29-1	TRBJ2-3	SAGPGTGANTQY
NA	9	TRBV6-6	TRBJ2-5	ASSPLTPQY
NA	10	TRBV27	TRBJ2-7	ATRTASYEQY
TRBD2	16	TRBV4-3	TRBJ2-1	ASSLWTLAGDTYNEQF
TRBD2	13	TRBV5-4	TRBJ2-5	ASSSGQAGQETQY
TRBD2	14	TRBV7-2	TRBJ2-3	ASSLGGGGAADTQY
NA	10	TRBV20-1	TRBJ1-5	SVRPGSQPQH
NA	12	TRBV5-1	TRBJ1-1	ASSSEGGETEAF
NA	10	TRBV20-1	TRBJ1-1	SASVRFAEAF
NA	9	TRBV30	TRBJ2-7	AWSEPYEQY
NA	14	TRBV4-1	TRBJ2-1	ASSQVVLSSYNEQF
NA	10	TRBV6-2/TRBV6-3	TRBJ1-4	ASGKLEEKLF
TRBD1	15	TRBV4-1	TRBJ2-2	ASSHPADRGMNGELF
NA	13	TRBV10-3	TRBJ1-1	AIRIPDGLNTEAF
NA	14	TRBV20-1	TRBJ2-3	SARLGRPLSTDTQY
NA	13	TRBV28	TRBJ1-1	ASSPAGRSYTEAF
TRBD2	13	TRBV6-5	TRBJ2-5	ASSYRRGGRETQY
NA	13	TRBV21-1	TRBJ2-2	ASTRTGANTGELF
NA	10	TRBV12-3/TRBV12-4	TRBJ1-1	ASSLGGHEAF
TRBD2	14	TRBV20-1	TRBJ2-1	SARDPLAGLGDEQF
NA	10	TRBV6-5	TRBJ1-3	ASRTEGNTIY
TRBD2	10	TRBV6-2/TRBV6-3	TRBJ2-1	AARTSIYEQF
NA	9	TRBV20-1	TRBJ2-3	SAGAGDTQY
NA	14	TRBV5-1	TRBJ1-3	ASSLVGAIPGNTIY
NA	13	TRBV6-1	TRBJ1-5	ASSASAYSNQPQH
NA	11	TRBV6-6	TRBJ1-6	ASILRGNSPLH
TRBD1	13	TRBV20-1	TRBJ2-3	SARERTGGTDTQY
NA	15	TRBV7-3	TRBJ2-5	ASSLMGIRDPQETQY
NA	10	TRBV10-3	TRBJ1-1	AITDRVTEAF
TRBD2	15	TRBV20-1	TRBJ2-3	SAGPTSGGVGTDTQY
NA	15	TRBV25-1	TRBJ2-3	ASSDDSTGPRTDTQY
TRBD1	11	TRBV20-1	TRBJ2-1	SAGGQGYNEQF
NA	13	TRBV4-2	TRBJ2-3	ASSPNLDTTDTQY
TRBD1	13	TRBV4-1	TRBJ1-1	ASSFYGTGSTEAF
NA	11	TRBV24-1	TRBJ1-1	ATSGGSNTEAF
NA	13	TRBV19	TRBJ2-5	ASSIVGHTQETQY
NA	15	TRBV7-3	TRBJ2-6	ASSLQVRSSGANVLT